This T cell receptor (beta chain) was found in a study of blood T cell repertoires in COVID-19. Profiled with immunoSEQ multiplex PCR; TCRdb holds only in-frame clones, not every one. The table includes 140,000 to 150,000 clones, roughly 82% detected once. Germline CDR1 and CDR2: SEHNR and FQNEAQ (reference sequence). The CDR3 consists of 19 residues. V lost 0 bases to trimming and J lost 0 bases; unmatched junction nucleotides: 9. This sequence was found in a man aged 55 to 70 with active or convalescent COVID-19. Sequencing was carried out using peripheral blood. The chain is built from TRBV7-9 and TRBJ2-1, with TRBD2 matching 9 bases. The CDR3: CASSLALALAGYSYNEQFF. CDR3 DNA: TGTGCCAGCAGCTTAGCGTTGGCGCTAGCGGGATACTCCTACAATGAGCAGTTCTTC.